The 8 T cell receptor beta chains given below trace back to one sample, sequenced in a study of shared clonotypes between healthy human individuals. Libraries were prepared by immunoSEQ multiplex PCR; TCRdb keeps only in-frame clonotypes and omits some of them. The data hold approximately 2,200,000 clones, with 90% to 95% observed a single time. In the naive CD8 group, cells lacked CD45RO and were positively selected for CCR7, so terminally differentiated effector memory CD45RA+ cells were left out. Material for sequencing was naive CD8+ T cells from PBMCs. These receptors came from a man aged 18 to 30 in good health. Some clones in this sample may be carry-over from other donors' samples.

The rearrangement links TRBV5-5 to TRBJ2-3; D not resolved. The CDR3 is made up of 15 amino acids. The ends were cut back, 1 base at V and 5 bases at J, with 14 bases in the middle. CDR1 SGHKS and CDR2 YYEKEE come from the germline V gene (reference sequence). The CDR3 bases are TGTGCCAGCAGCTTGTGGGGTAACCAGCAAGATACGCAGTATTTT. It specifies CASSLWGNQQDTQYF.

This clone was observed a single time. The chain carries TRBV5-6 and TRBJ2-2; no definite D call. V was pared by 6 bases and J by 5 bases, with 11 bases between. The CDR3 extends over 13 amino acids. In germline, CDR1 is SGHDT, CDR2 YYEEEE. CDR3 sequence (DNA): TGTGCCAGCACCCCTGCCCGTACCGGGGAGCTGTTTTTT. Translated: CASTPARTGELFF.

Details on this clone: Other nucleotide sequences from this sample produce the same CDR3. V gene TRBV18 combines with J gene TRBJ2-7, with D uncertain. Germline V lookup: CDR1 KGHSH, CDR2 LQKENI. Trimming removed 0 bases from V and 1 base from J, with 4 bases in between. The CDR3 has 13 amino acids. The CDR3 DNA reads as TGTGCCAGCTCACCACCGGAGTCCTACGAGCAGTACTTC. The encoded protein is CASSPPESYEQYF.

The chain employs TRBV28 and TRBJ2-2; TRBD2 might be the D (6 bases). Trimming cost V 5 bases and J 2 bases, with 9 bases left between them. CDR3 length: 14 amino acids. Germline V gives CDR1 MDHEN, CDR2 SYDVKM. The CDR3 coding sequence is TGTGCCAGCAGTGGACTACCCAACACCGGGGAGCTGTTTTTT. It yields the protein CASSGLPNTGELFF.

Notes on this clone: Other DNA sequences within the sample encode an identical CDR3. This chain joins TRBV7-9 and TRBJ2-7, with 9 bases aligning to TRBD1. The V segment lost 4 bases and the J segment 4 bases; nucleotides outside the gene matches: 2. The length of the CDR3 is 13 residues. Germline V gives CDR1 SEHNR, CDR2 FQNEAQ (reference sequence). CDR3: CASSSDRGYEQYF. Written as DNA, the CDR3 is TGTGCCAGCAGCTCCGACAGGGGGTACGAGCAGTACTTC.

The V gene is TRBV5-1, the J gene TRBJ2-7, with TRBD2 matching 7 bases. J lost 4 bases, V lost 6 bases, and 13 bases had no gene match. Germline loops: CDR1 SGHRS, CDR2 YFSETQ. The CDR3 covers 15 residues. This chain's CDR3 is CASKGDGGSIYEQYF. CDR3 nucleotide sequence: TGCGCCAGCAAAGGCGACGGCGGGAGTATTTACGAGCAGTACTTC. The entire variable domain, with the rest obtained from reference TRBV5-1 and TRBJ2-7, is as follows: KAGVTQTPRYLIKTRGQQVTLSCSPISGHRSVSWYQQTPGQGLQFLFEYFSETQRNKGNFPGRFSGRQFSNSRSEMNVSTLELGDSALYLCASKGDGGSIYEQYFGPGTRLTVT.

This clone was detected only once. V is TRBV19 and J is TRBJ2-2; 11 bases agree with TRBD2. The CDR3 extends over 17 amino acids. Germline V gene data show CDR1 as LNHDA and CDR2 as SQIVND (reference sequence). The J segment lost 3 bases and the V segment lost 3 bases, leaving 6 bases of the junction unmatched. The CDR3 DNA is TGTGCCAGTAGTATCGCTAGCGGGAGGAGGTACACCGGGGAGCTGTTTTTT. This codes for CASSIASGRRYTGELFF.

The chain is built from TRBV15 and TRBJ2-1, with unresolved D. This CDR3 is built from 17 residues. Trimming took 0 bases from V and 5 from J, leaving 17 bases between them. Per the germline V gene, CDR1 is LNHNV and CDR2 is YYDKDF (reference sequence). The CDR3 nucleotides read TGTGCCACCAGCAGAGATTTTGGCCCAAACAACCACAATGAGCAGTTCTTC. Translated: CATSRDFGPNNHNEQFF.